This T cell receptor (beta chain) was retrieved from a study of cytomegalovirus exposure and HLA in healthy donors. Points from the study as a whole: It was 164 TCR beta chains that were listed as cytomegalovirus-associated. A later analysis found most CMV-associated TCR beta chains apparently HLA-restricted. Rare TCR sequences dominated, though some public TCRs recurred in many donors. V segments that were indistinguishable, TRBV6-2 and TRBV6-3 among them, were omitted from analysis.

PCR was performed using 60 Vbeta and 13 Jbeta primers. Data came from immunoSEQ multiplex PCR; TCRdb stores just in-frame clones and leaves some out. The repertoire holds over 150,000 clones, with around 80% as singletons. Trimming took 4 bases from V and 2 from J; bases not matched to a gene: 5. Germline values: CDR1 MNHNS, CDR2 SASEGT. This CDR3 has 16 amino acids. Turning to this clone: Its antigen remains unidentified.

The TCR comes from a woman aged 60-70 years in good health and CMV-seropositive. The sequencing sample was made of PBMCs. The chain links TRBV6-1 to TRBJ2-7; TRBD2 matches 13 bases. The chain's CDR3 is CASSAGTSGVAYEQYF. DNA for the CDR3: TGTGCCAGCAGTGCCGGGACTAGCGGGGTTGCCTACGAGCAGTACTTC.